This TCR beta chain derives from a study of CD8+ T cells in alopecia areata. As for the study in general: Treated individuals took tofacitinib by mouth, 5 to 10 mg twice daily. The authors scored treated patients' severity by affected scalp percentage.

V was clipped by 4 bases and J by 12 bases; unmatched bases: 15. The CDR3 consists of 14 residues. In germline, CDR1 is SGDLS, CDR2 YYNGEE. The treatment here: oral pan-JAK inhibitor, 5-10 mg twice daily. Reverse transcription of extracted RNA yielded cDNA, which provided the sequencing template. Profiling relied on immunoSEQ multiplex PCR, and the TCRdb table lists in-frame clones only, not all of them. The profile shows roughly 200,000 clones, 50% to 65% of them singletons. The TCR originated in a human donor with alopecia areata. This chain joins TRBV9 and TRBJ1-1, with TRBD1 matching over 7 bases. This specimen consisted of CD8+ T cells sorted from blood, obtained at week 24, from a patient treated with tofacitinib. Here the CDR3 reads CASSTSDSDRITFF. Written as DNA, the CDR3 is TGTGCCAGCAGCACCTCCGACTCGGACAGGATAACTTTCTTT.